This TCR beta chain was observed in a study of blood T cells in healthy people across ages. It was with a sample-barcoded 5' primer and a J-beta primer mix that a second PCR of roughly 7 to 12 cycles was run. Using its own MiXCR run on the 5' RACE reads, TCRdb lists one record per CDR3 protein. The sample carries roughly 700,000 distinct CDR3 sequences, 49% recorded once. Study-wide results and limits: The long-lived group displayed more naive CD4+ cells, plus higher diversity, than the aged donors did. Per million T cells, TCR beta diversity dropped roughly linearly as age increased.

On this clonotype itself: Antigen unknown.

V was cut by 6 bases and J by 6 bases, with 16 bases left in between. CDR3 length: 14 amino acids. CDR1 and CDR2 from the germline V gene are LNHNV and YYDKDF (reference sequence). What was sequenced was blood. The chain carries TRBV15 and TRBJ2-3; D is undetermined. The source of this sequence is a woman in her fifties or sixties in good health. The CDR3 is CATRRAGEVDTQYF. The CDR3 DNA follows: TGTGCCACCAGAAGGGCCGGAGAGGTGGATACGCAGTATTTT.